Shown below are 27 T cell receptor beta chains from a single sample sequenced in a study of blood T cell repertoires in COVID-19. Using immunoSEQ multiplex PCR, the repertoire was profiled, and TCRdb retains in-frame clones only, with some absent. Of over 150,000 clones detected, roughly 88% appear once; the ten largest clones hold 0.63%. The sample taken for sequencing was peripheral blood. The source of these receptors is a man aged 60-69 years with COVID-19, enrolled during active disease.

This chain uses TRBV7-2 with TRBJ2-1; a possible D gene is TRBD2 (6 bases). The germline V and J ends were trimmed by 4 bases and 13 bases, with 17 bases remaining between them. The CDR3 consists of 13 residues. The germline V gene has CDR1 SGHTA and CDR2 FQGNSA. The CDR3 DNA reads TGTGCCAGCAGCTCGAACCCGACTAGTTACCAGTTCTTC. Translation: CASSSNPTSYQFF.

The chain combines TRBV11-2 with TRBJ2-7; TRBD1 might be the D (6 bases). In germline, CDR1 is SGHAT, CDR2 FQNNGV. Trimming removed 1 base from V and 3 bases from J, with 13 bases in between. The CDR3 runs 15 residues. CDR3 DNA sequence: TGTGCCAGCAGCTTAGGTTACGGCAGGGGCTACGAGCAGTACTTC. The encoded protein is CASSLGYGRGYEQYF.

The CDR3 DNA is TGTGCTAGTGCCCTTGGGACTAGCGGAGTAACCGGGGAGCTGTTTTTT. As protein: CASALGTSGVTGELFF. This chain uses TRBV12-5 with TRBJ2-2, with 11 bases lining up with TRBD2. The V and J ends lost 7 bases and 5 bases, in that order; junction bases with no gene match: 9. Germline V gene data show CDR1 as LGHNT and CDR2 as FRNRAP. The CDR3 is made up of 16 amino acids.

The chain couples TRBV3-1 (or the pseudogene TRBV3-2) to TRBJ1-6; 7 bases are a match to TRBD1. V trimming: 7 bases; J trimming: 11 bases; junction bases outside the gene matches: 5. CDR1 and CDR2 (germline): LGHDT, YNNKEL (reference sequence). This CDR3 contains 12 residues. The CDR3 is CASNRQGTPLHF. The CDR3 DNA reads TGTGCCAGCAACAGACAGGGTACACCCCTCCACTTT.

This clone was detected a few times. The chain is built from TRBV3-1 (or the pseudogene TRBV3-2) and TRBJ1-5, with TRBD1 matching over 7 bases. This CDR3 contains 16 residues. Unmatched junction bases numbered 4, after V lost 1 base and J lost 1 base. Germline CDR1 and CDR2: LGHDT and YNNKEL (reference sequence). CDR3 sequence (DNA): TGTGCCAGCAGCCAAGCCACAGGGGCAAGCAATCAGCCCCAGCATTTT. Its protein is CASSQATGASNQPQHF.

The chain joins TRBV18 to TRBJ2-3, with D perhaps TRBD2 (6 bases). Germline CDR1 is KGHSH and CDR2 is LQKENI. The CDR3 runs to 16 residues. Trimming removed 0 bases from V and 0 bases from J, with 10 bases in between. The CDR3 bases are TGTGCCAGCTCACCACCGAAACTAGCTAGCACAGATACGCAGTATTTT. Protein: CASSPPKLASTDTQYF. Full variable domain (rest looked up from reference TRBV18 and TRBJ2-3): NAGVMQNPRHLVRRRGQEARLRCSPMKGHSHVYWYRQLPEEGLKFMVYLQKENIIDESGMPKERFSAEFPKEGPSILRIQQVVRGDSAAYFCASSPPKLASTDTQYFGPGTRLTVL.

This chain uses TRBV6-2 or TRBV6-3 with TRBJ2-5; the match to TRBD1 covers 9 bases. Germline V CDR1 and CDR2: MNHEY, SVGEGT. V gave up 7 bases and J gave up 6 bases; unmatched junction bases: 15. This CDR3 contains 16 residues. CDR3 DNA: TGTGCCAGCAACCCGTTACCCGGGACAGGGTATCAGACCCAGTACTTC. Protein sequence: CASNPLPGTGYQTQYF.

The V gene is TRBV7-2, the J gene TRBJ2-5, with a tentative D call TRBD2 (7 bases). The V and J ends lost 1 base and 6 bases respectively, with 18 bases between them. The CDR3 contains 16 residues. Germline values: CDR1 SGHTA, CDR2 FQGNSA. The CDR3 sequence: CASSLGPARGGKTQYF. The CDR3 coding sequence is TGTGCCAGCAGCTTAGGTCCGGCTAGGGGGGGAAAGACCCAGTACTTC.

The DNA of the CDR3 is TGTGCCAGCAGTCTCGAAATGGGACTAGCGGGAGATAACACCGGGGAGCTGTTTTTT. Translation: CASSLEMGLAGDNTGELFF. This rearrangement joins TRBV14 to TRBJ2-2; 14 positions agree with TRBD2. This CDR3 region has 19 residues. Trimming cost V 6 bases and J 2 bases; bases outside gene matches: 11. Germline assignment: CDR1 SGHDN and CDR2 FVKESK.

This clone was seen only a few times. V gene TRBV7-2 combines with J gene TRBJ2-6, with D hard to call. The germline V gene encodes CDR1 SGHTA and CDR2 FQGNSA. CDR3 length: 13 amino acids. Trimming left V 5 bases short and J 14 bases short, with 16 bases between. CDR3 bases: TGTGCCAGCAGCCCCTGGCAGGCAAACCTCCTGACTTTC. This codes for CASSPWQANLLTF.

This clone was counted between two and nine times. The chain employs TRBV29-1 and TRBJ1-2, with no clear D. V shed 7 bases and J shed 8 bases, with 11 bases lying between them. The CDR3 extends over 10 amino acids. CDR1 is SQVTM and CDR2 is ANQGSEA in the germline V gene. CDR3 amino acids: CSAGAVGYTF. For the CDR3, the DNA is TGCAGCGCGGGAGCGGTCGGCTACACCTTC.

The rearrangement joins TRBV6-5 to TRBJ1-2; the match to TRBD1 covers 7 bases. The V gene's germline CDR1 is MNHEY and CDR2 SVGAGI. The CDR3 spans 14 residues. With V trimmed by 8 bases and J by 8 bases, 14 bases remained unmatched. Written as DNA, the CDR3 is TGTGCCAGCGGAGAGGGACAGACCTTCGGGGGCTACACCTTC. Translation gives CASGEGQTFGGYTF.

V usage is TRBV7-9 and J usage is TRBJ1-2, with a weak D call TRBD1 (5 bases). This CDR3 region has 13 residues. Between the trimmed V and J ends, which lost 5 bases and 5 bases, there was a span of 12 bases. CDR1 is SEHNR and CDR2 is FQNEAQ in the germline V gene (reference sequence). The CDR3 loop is CASSLGGRYGYTF. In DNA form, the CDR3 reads TGTGCCAGCAGCCTCGGGGGGAGGTATGGCTACACCTTC.

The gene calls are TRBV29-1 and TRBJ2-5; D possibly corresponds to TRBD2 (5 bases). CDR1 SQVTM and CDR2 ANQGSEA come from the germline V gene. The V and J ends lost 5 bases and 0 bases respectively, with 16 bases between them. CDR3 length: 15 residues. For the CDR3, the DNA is TGCAGCGTTTCCCCACCTGCCGGGGACCAAGAGACCCAGTACTTC. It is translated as CSVSPPAGDQETQYF. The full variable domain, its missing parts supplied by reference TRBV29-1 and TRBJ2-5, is SAVISQKPSRDICQRGTSLTIQCQVDSQVTMMFWYRQQPGQSLTLIATANQGSEATYESGFVIDKFPISRPNLTFSTLTVSNMSPEDSSIYLCSVSPPAGDQETQYFGPGTRLLVL.

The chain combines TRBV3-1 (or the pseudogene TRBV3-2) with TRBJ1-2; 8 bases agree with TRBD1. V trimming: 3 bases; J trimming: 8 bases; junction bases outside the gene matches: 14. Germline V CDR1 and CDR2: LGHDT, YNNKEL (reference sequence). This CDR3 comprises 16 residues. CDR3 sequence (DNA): TGTGCCAGCAGCCACGGACAGGGTGCCCACGTTGGGGGCTACACCTTC. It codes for CASSHGQGAHVGGYTF.

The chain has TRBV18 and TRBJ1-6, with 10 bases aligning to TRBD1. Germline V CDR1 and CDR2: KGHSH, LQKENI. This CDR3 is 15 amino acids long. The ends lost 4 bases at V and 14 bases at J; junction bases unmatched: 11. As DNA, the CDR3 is TGTGCCAGCTCACGAACCGGGACAGGGGAATCGGCCCTCCACTTT. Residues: CASSRTGTGESALHF.

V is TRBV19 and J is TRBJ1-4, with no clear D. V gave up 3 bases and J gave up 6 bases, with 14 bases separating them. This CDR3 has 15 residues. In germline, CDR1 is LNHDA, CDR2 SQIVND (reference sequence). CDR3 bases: TGTGCCAGTAGTATTACGGGATACGGCGATGAAAAACTGTTTTTT. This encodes CASSITGYGDEKLFF.

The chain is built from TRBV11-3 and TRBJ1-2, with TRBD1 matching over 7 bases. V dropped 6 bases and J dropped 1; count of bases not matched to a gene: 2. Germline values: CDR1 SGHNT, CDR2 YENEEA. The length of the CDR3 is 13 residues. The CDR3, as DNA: TGTGCCAGCAGACGGGACAGTAACTATGGCTACACCTTC. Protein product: CASRRDSNYGYTF.

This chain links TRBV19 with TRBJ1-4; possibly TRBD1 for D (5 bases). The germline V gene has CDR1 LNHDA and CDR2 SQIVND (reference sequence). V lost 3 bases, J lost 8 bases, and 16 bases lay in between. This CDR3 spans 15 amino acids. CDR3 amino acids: CASSIRTFNPEKLFF. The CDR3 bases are TGTGCCAGTAGTATTCGGACATTCAACCCGGAAAAACTGTTTTTT. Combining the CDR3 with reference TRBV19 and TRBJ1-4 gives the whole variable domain DGGITQSPKYLFRKEGQNVTLSCEQNLNHDAMYWYRQDPGQGLRLIYYSQIVNDFQKGDIAEGYSVSREKKESFPLTVTSAQKNPTAFYLCASSIRTFNPEKLFFGSGTQLSVL.

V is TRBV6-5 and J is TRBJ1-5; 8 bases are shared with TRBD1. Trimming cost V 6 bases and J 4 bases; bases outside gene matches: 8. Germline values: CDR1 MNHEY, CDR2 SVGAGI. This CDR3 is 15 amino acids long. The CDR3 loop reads CASRIRGPGNQPQHF. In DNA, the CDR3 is TGTGCCAGCAGGATCAGGGGGCCAGGTAATCAGCCCCAGCATTTT.

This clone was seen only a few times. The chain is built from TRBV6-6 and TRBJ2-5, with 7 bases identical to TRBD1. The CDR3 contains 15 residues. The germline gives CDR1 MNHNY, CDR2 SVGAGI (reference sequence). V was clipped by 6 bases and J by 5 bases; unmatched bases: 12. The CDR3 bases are TGTGCCAGCAGGATGGGGCAGGGGGATTGGGAGACCCAGTACTTC. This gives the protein CASRMGQGDWETQYF.

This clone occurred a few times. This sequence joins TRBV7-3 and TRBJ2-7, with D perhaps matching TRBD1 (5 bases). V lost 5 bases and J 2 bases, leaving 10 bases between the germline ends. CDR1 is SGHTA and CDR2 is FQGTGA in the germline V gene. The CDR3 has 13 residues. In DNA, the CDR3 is TGTGCCAGCAGCCTTACGACAGCCTACGAGCAGTACTTC. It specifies CASSLTTAYEQYF.

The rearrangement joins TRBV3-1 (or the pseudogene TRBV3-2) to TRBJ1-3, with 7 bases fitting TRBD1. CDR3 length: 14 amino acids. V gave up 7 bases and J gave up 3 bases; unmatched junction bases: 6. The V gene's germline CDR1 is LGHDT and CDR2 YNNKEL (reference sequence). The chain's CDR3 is CASMDRLLGNTIYF. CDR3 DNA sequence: TGTGCCAGCATGGACAGGCTACTTGGAAACACCATATATTTT.

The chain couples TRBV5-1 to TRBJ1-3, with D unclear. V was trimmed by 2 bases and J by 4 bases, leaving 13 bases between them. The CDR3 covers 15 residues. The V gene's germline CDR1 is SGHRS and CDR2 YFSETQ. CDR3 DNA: TGCGCCAGCAGCTTAGAGCCTCAATCAGGAAACACCATATATTTT. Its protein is CASSLEPQSGNTIYF.

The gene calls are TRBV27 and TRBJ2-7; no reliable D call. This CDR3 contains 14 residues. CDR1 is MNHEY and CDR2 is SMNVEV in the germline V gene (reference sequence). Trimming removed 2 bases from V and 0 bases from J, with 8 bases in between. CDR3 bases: TGTGCCAGCAGTTTAAAGCTTGGCTCCTACGAGCAGTACTTC. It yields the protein CASSLKLGSYEQYF.

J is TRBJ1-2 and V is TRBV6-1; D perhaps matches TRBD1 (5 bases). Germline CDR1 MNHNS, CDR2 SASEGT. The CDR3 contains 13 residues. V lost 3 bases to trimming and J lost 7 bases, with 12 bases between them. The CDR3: CASSERGTSGYTF. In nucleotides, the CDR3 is TGTGCCAGCAGTGAGCGGGGCACTAGTGGCTACACCTTC.

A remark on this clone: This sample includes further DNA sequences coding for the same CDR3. The CDR3 protein is CASSRDRGNEKLFF. Written as DNA, the CDR3 is TGTGCCAGCAGTCGGGACAGGGGGAATGAAAAACTGTTTTTT. V gene TRBV11-2 combines with J gene TRBJ1-4, with 11 bases fitting TRBD1. The CDR3 length is 14 residues. With 6 bases clipped from V and 5 bases from J, the junction kept 2 bases outside the gene matches. Germline V gene lookup returns CDR1 SGHAT and CDR2 FQNNGV.